The source of this T cell receptor (beta chain) is a study of tumor and adjacent non-tumor tissue in lung cancer. Study overall: On average, productive TCRbeta reads reached a few million per sample.

Details on this clonotype: The junction differs from germline at one of its ends, possibly a read error.

TCRbeta libraries were built with three rounds of nested PCR, modified from ARM-PCR. TCRdb ran MiXCR on the multiplex PCR reads and lists one entry per CDR3 protein. The sample lists around 120,000 distinct CDR3 sequences, over 65% occurring once. The CDR3 has 15 amino acids. Germline V lookup: CDR1 PRHDT, CDR2 FYEKMQ (reference sequence). This sample's RNA came from whole unsorted tissue. Newly diagnosed lung cancer patients had thoracic surgery in China, August–late 2014, without prior chemotherapy. The sequence was collected from a man in his thirties or forties with non-small cell lung cancer. The chain carries TRBV13 and TRBJ1-3; possible D gene TRBD1, 6 bases. Specimen: lung tumor tissue. The chain's CDR3 is CTSRPGGDTGNTIYF. The CDR3 nucleotides read TGTACCAGCAGACCCGGGGGGGACACTGGAAACACCATATATTTT.